This T cell receptor beta chain was recovered during a study of blood T cells in healthy people across ages. Trimming took off 0 bases at V and 10 bases at J, with 22 bases between the two ends. Germline V gives CDR1 DFQATT, CDR2 SNEGSKA (reference sequence). The CDR3 covers 15 residues. A J-beta primer mix and a sample-barcoded 5' primer were used in a second PCR of roughly 6 to 12 cycles. TCRdb reprocessed the 5' RACE reads with MiXCR, giving one entry per CDR3 protein. The data contain over 1.5 million distinct CDR3 sequences, around 50% of them singletons. The chain recombines TRBV20-1 with TRBJ2-7; D uncertain. The clonotype was recovered from a woman between 35 and 50 years old in good health. Sequencing used blood. CDR3 loop: CSARDPGLSTSSQYF. CDR3 DNA sequence: TGCAGTGCTAGAGATCCTGGCCTCTCTACTTCGTCTCAGTACTTC.